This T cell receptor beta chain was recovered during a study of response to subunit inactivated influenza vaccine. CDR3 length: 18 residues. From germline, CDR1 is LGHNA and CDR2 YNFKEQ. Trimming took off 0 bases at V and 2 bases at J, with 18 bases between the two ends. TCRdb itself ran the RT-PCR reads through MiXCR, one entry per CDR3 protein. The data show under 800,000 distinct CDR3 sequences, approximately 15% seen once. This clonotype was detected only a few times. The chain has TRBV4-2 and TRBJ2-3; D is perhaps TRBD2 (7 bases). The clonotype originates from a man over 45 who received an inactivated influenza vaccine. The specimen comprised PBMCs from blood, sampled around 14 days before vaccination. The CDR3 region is CASSQDRRGGANTDTQYF. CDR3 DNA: TGTGCCAGCAGCCAAGATAGGCGCGGGGGCGCGAACACAGATACGCAGTATTTT.